The sequence of this T cell receptor beta chain was determined in a study of cytomegalovirus exposure and HLA in healthy donors. Study-level points and caveats: Some V segments (TRBV6-2 and TRBV6-3 among them) were excluded as indistinguishable. It has been reported that TCR beta sequences accurately predicted the HLA-A and HLA-B alleles of most subjects. A few chains linked to CMV were shown in vitro to be specific for CMV antigens.

This CDR3 spans 14 amino acids. Germline values: CDR1 MNHNS, CDR2 SASEGT. V trimming: 8 bases; J trimming: 4 bases; junction bases outside the gene matches: 9. Nominal health characterized the donors when sampled, though unrecorded immune exposures were likely. Amplification used 60 Vbeta primers and 13 Jbeta primers. Repertoires were generated with immunoSEQ multiplex PCR, while TCRdb's copy carries only in-frame clones and drops some. The data show about 200,000 clones, around 84% seen once. This clone was seen a handful of times. What it binds is not known. V usage is TRBV6-1 and J usage is TRBJ2-7, with TRBD1 matching 9 bases. The receptor comes from a man aged 35-49 years in good health and CMV-seropositive. Sequences were obtained from PBMCs. CDR3 nucleotide sequence: TGTGCCAGCGCTGTACAACAGGGGGCGTACGAGCAGTACTTC. Translated: CASAVQQGAYEQYF.